Listed here are 5 T cell receptor beta chains from one sample, sequenced in a study of T cell responses to AZD1222 COVID-19 vaccine. Some clones are missing from TCRdb's copy, which holds only in-frame ones; the method was immunoSEQ multiplex PCR. The data show some 130,000 clones, 75% to 95% seen once. Sample: peripheral blood, taken 28 days after the second AZD1222 dose. The receptor source for this set is an adult who received the AZD1222 COVID-19 vaccine.

This chain links TRBV7-2 with TRBJ1-2; 7 bases line up with TRBD1. V trimming: 0 bases; J trimming: 4 bases; junction bases outside the gene matches: 2. CDR1 is SGHTA, CDR2 FQGNSA, per germline. The CDR3 spans 14 residues. The CDR3 sequence is CASSLAQGTYGYTF. Written as DNA, the CDR3 is TGTGCCAGCAGCTTAGCACAGGGGACCTATGGCTACACCTTC.

Here the CDR3 reads CASTRLASYNEQFF. The CDR3, as DNA: TGTGCCAGCACGAGACTAGCCTCCTACAATGAGCAGTTCTTC. The chain employs TRBV2 and TRBJ2-1; 7 positions agree with TRBD2. Germline V gene data show CDR1 as SNHLY and CDR2 as FYNNEI. Trimming cost V 7 bases and J 0 bases; bases outside gene matches: 3. CDR3 length equals 14 residues.

With regard to this clone: Additional DNA sequences in this sample encode the identical CDR3. J is TRBJ1-1 and V is TRBV20-1; D remains unclear. In germline, CDR1 is DFQATT, CDR2 SNEGSKA (reference sequence). There are 11 residues in the CDR3. Trimming cost V 6 bases and J 1 base, with 6 bases left between them. CDR3 region: CSARENTEAFF. In DNA, the CDR3 is TGCAGTGCCCGGGAGAACACTGAAGCTTTCTTT.

The chain links TRBV19 to TRBJ1-1; 8 bases map to TRBD1. There are 14 residues in the CDR3. CDR1 and CDR2 (germline): LNHDA, SQIVND (reference sequence). Trimming took 7 bases from V and 5 from J; bases not matched to a gene: 9. The CDR3 protein is CASTVSQGATEAFF. CDR3 DNA: TGTGCCAGTACCGTCAGCCAGGGGGCGACTGAAGCTTTCTTT.

The rearrangement joins TRBV12-3 or TRBV12-4 to TRBJ1-2, with a possible D match to TRBD1 (5 bases). The CDR3 covers 13 residues. V dropped 6 bases and J dropped 1 base, with 9 bases sitting between them. The DNA of the CDR3 is TGTGCCAGCAGCTCGACAGTTAACTATGGCTACACCTTC. It encodes CASSSTVNYGYTF.